Below are 30 T cell receptor beta chains sequenced from a single sample in a study of blood T cell repertoires in COVID-19. The repertoire was sequenced with immunoSEQ multiplex PCR; TCRdb's copy has only in-frame clones and lacks some. The sample gives around 110,000 clones, about nine tenths of which show up once; under 2% is in the top ten. The sequenced sample consisted of peripheral blood. These receptors all come from a human donor with active COVID-19. The donor label of this sample is uncertain.

The V and J genes are TRBV7-6 and TRBJ2-1; 12 bases are shared with TRBD2. V gave up 4 bases and J gave up 2 bases; unmatched junction bases: 9. The germline V gene has CDR1 SGHVS and CDR2 FNYEAQ. This CDR3 contains 18 residues. The CDR3 loop is CASSSLAGGPGTYNEQFF. CDR3 in DNA: TGTGCCAGCAGCTCCCTAGCGGGGGGGCCAGGAACCTACAATGAGCAGTTCTTC.

CDR3 in amino acids: CASSLGLAGTGSTQYF. In DNA form, the CDR3 reads TGCGCCAGCAGCTTGGGTCTAGCGGGGACTGGGAGTACGCAGTATTTT. The chain uses TRBV5-1 and TRBJ2-3, with 9 bases lining up with TRBD2. Per the germline V gene, CDR1 is SGHRS and CDR2 is YFSETQ. V gave up 0 bases and J gave up 8 bases; unmatched junction bases: 10. This CDR3 comprises 16 residues.

The DNA of the CDR3 is TGTGCCGCAACTGTGAGGATGGATGCTTTCTTT. It codes for CAATVRMDAFF. V and J are TRBV7-9 and TRBJ1-1, with unresolved D. The germline gives CDR1 SEHNR, CDR2 FQNEAQ (reference sequence). The CDR3 sequence is 11 residues long. Trimming removed 11 bases from V and 11 bases from J, with 18 bases in between. The entire variable domain, with the rest obtained from reference TRBV7-9 and TRBJ1-1, is as follows: DTGVSQNPRHKITKRGQNVTFRCDPISEHNRLYWYRQTLGQGPEFLTYFQNEAQLEKSRLLSDRFSAERPKGSFSTLEIQRTEQGDSAMYLCAATVRMDAFFGQGTRLTVV.

The chain recombines TRBV6-5 with TRBJ1-6, with 7 bases identical to TRBD1. The ends lost 5 bases at V and 9 bases at J; junction bases unmatched: 7. CDR3 length: 14 amino acids. Germline-derived CDR1 and CDR2 are MNHEY and SVGAGI. The CDR3 bases are TGTGCCAGCAGTAAGACAGGGAGCCTTTCACCCCTCCACTTT. Amino acid sequence: CASSKTGSLSPLHF.

The chain links TRBV5-1 to TRBJ2-5; 7 bases match TRBD1. The CDR3 spans 15 residues. The germline CDR1 and CDR2 sequences are SGHRS and YFSETQ. J gave up 0 bases and V 4 bases, and 6 bases lay outside the gene matches. The CDR3 region is CASSPGTAYQETQYF. The CDR3 DNA follows: TGCGCCAGCAGCCCTGGGACAGCGTACCAAGAGACCCAGTACTTC.

The chain couples TRBV7-2 to TRBJ2-7; 11 bases are shared with TRBD2. The CDR3 is 15 residues long. Looked up from germline, CDR1 is SGHTA and CDR2 is FQGNSA. After removal of 5 bases from V and 0 bases from J, the junction contained 3 bases not matched to a gene. The CDR3 DNA reads as TGTGCCAGCAGCCAGGGACTAGCGGACTCCTACGAGCAGTACTTC. Protein sequence: CASSQGLADSYEQYF.

This sequence joins TRBV20-1 and TRBJ2-7; D is unclear. The CDR3 has 14 residues. Germline V gene sequence: CDR1 DFQATT, CDR2 SNEGSKA (reference sequence). The germline V and J ends were trimmed by 3 bases and 0 bases, with 12 bases remaining between them. DNA for the CDR3: TGCAGTGCTAGTCTGACACCGGACTCCTACGAGCAGTACTTC. Encoded protein: CSASLTPDSYEQYF.

This chain joins TRBV27 and TRBJ2-3, with TRBD1 matching 7 bases. Germline-derived CDR1 and CDR2 are MNHEY and SMNVEV (reference sequence). V shed 5 bases, J shed 2 bases, and the junction held 16 bases outside the gene matches. CDR3 length: 18 amino acids. This CDR3 is CASSRKGGAGAYTDTQYF. The CDR3 DNA reads as TGTGCCAGCAGTAGAAAAGGGGGCGCAGGGGCCTACACAGATACGCAGTATTTT.

This chain links TRBV5-4 with TRBJ2-2, with 7 positions matching TRBD1. Per the germline V gene, CDR1 is SGHNT and CDR2 is YYREEE (reference sequence). The J segment lost 6 bases and the V segment lost 0 bases, leaving 2 bases of the junction unmatched. The CDR3 is made up of 14 amino acids. The CDR3 loop reads CASSLGTGAGELFF. Here the CDR3 DNA reads TGTGCCAGCAGCTTGGGTACAGGGGCCGGGGAGCTGTTTTTT.

V gene TRBV6-2 or TRBV6-3 combines with J gene TRBJ2-3, with 8 bases fitting TRBD1. Germline CDR1 reads MNHEY; CDR2 reads SVGEGT. The CDR3 contains 14 residues. J was trimmed by 2 bases and V by 6 bases; bases with no gene match: 4. The CDR3: CASSRQGATDTQYF. CDR3 nucleotides: TGTGCCAGCAGCCGGCAGGGGGCCACAGATACGCAGTATTTT.

The J gene is TRBJ2-1, the V gene TRBV5-1, with 15 nucleotides matching TRBD2. Trimming removed 3 bases from V and 7 bases from J; junction bases left unmatched: 2. Germline V gives CDR1 SGHRS, CDR2 YFSETQ. The CDR3 covers 15 residues. The CDR3 sequence is CASSSGLAGGNEQFF. In DNA form, the CDR3 reads TGCGCCAGCAGCTCTGGACTAGCGGGGGGGAATGAGCAGTTCTTC.

The DNA of the CDR3 is TGTGCCAGCTCACCTCGGACAGGGAGCTACGAGCAGTACTTC. It specifies CASSPRTGSYEQYF. The chain is built from TRBV18 and TRBJ2-7; 8 bases map to TRBD1. CDR1 KGHSH and CDR2 LQKENI come from the germline V gene. V lost 3 bases and J lost 3; bases outside the gene matches: 4. This CDR3 spans 14 amino acids.

This clone was seen a single time. The rearrangement uses TRBV7-2 and TRBJ2-3, with 7 positions matching TRBD2. The V and J ends lost 5 bases and 4 bases, in that order; junction bases with no gene match: 6. Germline CDR1 and CDR2: SGHTA and FQGNSA. The CDR3 is 14 amino acids. CDR3 sequence: CASSITSVADTQYF. CDR3 DNA: TGTGCCAGCAGCATAACTAGCGTCGCAGATACGCAGTATTTT.

The chain carries TRBV6-2 or TRBV6-3 and TRBJ2-1; 9 bases align to TRBD1. This CDR3 has 18 amino acids. Losses at the gene ends were 6 bases for V and 8 bases for J; bases not matched to a gene: 20. Germline values: CDR1 MNHEY, CDR2 SVGEGT. As DNA, the CDR3 is TGTGCCAGCAGCCCTATCAACCGGGACAGGGCATTCTTGGATGAGCAGTTCTTC. It encodes CASSPINRDRAFLDEQFF.

The chain has TRBV4-1 and TRBJ2-7; D unclear. This CDR3 has 14 residues. Germline V gives CDR1 MGHRA, CDR2 YSYEKL. V lost 3 bases and J lost 6, with 15 bases in between. The CDR3 sequence: CASSQGQNRPEQYF. The CDR3 bases are TGCGCCAGCAGCCAGGGCCAAAACCGTCCCGAGCAGTACTTC.

The chain joins TRBV6-6 to TRBJ2-1; 8 bases map to TRBD2. The CDR3 runs to 16 residues. Germline CDR1 reads MNHNY; CDR2 reads SVGAGI (reference sequence). V shed 5 bases, J shed 0 bases, and the junction held 6 bases outside the gene matches. CDR3 nucleotide sequence: TGTGCCAGCAGTCCCGGACTAGCTACCTCCTACAATGAGCAGTTCTTC. This sequence encodes CASSPGLATSYNEQFF.

The rearrangement links TRBV5-1 to TRBJ2-5; D is perhaps TRBD2 (7 bases). The CDR3 contains 14 residues. Per the germline V gene, CDR1 is SGHRS and CDR2 is YFSETQ. The V end was cut by 7 bases, the J end by 5 bases, with 18 bases between. The CDR3, as DNA: TGCGCCAGCTCTGAACCCGGGGGGCTCGAGACCCAGTACTTC. This sequence encodes CASSEPGGLETQYF.

The table lists this clone with a count of one. The chain employs TRBV2 and TRBJ2-1, with TRBD1 matching over 8 bases. This CDR3 is built from 15 residues. V lost 4 bases, J lost 9 bases, and 11 bases stayed unmatched. Per the germline V gene, CDR1 is SNHLY and CDR2 is FYNNEI. CDR3 sequence: CASSGRGTGFGEQFF. The CDR3 bases are TGTGCCAGCAGTGGCCGCGGGACAGGTTTCGGTGAGCAGTTCTTC.

This chain connects TRBV5-1 to TRBJ2-7, with 8 bases identical to TRBD1. Germline CDR1 SGHRS, CDR2 YFSETQ. This CDR3 is built from 14 residues. J gave up 3 bases and V 4 bases, and 6 bases lay outside the gene matches. CDR3 loop: CASSTRTGYYEQYF. Here the CDR3 DNA reads TGCGCCAGCAGCACCAGGACAGGGTACTACGAGCAGTACTTC.

DNA for the CDR3: TGTGCCAGCAGTCGAGACGGACTAGCGGGGAGGGAGCAGTACTTC. The encoded protein is CASSRDGLAGREQYF. The chain joins TRBV27 to TRBJ2-7, with 12 bases identical to TRBD2. The trim removed 5 bases at V and 7 bases at J, leaving 9 bases unmatched. This CDR3 has 15 amino acids. In germline, CDR1 is MNHEY, CDR2 SMNVEV (reference sequence).

The chain has TRBV6-4 and TRBJ2-3, with 7 bases lining up with TRBD2. Germline V CDR1 and CDR2: MRHNA, SNTAGT. There are 14 residues in the CDR3. V trimming: 2 bases; J trimming: 2 bases; junction bases outside the gene matches: 1. This CDR3 reads CASSDGGVTDTQYF. In nucleotides, the CDR3 is TGTGCCAGCAGTGACGGGGGGGTCACAGATACGCAGTATTTT.

This chain connects TRBV7-8 to TRBJ2-5; tentatively, D is TRBD1 (5 bases). CDR1 and CDR2 from the germline V gene are SGHVS and FQNEAQ. CDR3 length: 14 amino acids. The germline V and J ends were trimmed by 1 base and 2 bases, with 8 bases remaining between them. CDR3 sequence reads: CASSLGRQQETQYF. Written as DNA, the CDR3 is TGTGCCAGCAGCTTAGGTCGACAGCAAGAGACCCAGTACTTC.

The V call is TRBV7-9, the J call TRBJ2-5; a weak D match, TRBD1 (6 bases). CDR1 and CDR2 (germline): SEHNR, FQNEAQ (reference sequence). The CDR3 loop spans 14 amino acids. Trimming pared 10 bases from V and 4 bases from J, leaving 19 bases between. The CDR3 DNA reads as TGTGCCACTAAGGTCAGGGGTCAGGGAGAGACCCAGTACTTC. It is translated as CATKVRGQGETQYF.

A remark on this clone: The sample holds other DNA sequences that translate to the same CDR3. V usage is TRBV12-3 or TRBV12-4 and J usage is TRBJ1-2; 8 bases align to TRBD1. Unmatched junction bases numbered 2, after V lost 6 bases and J lost 2 bases. This CDR3 is built from 13 residues. The CDR3 nucleotides are TGTGCCAGCAGCCGGGACAGGAACTATGGCTACACCTTC. Translated: CASSRDRNYGYTF.

The rearrangement joins TRBV6-5 to TRBJ1-3; D not certain. The CDR3 has 16 amino acids. The V gene's germline CDR1 is MNHEY and CDR2 SVGAGI. Trimming took off 4 bases at V and 0 bases at J, with 13 bases between the two ends. The CDR3 nucleotides are TGTGCCAGCAGTTCCCAACCGGGTCTCTCTGGAAACACCATATATTTT. It codes for CASSSQPGLSGNTIYF.

This clone has only one observation. The chain links TRBV4-3 to TRBJ1-4; the match to TRBD1 covers 7 bases. The CDR3 contains 16 residues. J was trimmed by 1 base and V by 4 bases; bases with no gene match: 6. Germline V lookup: CDR1 LGHNA, CDR2 YSLEER. CDR3 nucleotide sequence: TGCGCCAGCAGCCCGGTGACAGGGATAACTAATGAAAAACTGTTTTTT. Its translation: CASSPVTGITNEKLFF.

The table lists this clone with a count of one. The rearrangement uses TRBV11-3 and TRBJ2-7, with D tentatively TRBD1 (7 bases). The germline gives CDR1 SGHNT, CDR2 YENEEA. V lost 5 bases, J lost 9 bases, and 26 bases lay in between. This CDR3 comprises 16 residues. DNA of the CDR3: TGTGCCAGCAGCCCGGGGGCCGGGACAGCTGAAACGGGGCAGTACTTC. Encoded protein: CASSPGAGTAETGQYF.

This clone has only a few counts. The chain uses TRBV5-1 and TRBJ1-3; D remains unclear. V was clipped by 0 bases and J by 0 bases, with 4 bases between them. The germline CDR1 and CDR2 sequences are SGHRS and YFSETQ. CDR3 length equals 14 residues. The CDR3 DNA reads as TGCGCCAGCAGCTTGGGCAGCTCTGGAAACACCATATATTTT. It codes for CASSLGSSGNTIYF.

This chain uses TRBV12-3 or TRBV12-4 with TRBJ1-1; D gene uncertain. The CDR3 sequence is 13 residues long. The V end lost 2 bases, the J end lost 6 bases, and 10 bases lay between the germline ends. The CDR3 sequence: CASSLMSAAEAFF. CDR3 in DNA: TGTGCCAGCAGTTTAATGTCAGCGGCTGAAGCTTTCTTT.

The chain carries TRBV15 and TRBJ2-1, with D unclear. V gave up 0 bases and J gave up 1 base, with 13 bases separating them. CDR1 LNHNV and CDR2 YYDKDF come from the germline V gene (reference sequence). The CDR3 sequence is 17 residues long. The DNA for the CDR3 is TGTGCCACCAGCAGAGATTTACCTAGGTTGTCCTACAATGAGCAGTTCTTC. Amino acid sequence: CATSRDLPRLSYNEQFF.